The 30 T cell receptor beta chains listed next were all sequenced from one sample in a study of T cells after yellow fever vaccination. TCRdb analysed the 5' RACE reads with MiXCR anew, one entry per CDR3 protein. The data contain 200,000 to 250,000 distinct CDR3 sequences, approximately 3.2% of them singletons. Sequences were derived from CD4+ T cells sorted from PBMCs, sampled 10 days after the yellow fever booster vaccination. The receptors stem from a young man who received the YFV17D yellow fever vaccine.

This clonotype was seen ten or more times. V is TRBV20-1 and J is TRBJ2-1; no clear D. This CDR3 region has 14 residues. V lost 6 bases, J lost 5 bases, and 17 bases lay in between. Germline V gene data show CDR1 as DFQATT and CDR2 as SNEGSKA (reference sequence). The CDR3 loop is CSAPHVGLNNEQFF. The DNA for the CDR3 is TGCAGTGCCCCACACGTCGGATTAAACAATGAGCAGTTCTTC.

This clonotype was seen at least ten times. The gene calls are TRBV18 and TRBJ2-1; D remains ambiguous. The V gene lost 2 bases and the J gene lost 0 bases, with 8 bases spanning the gap. Per germline, CDR1 KGHSH and CDR2 LQKENI. This CDR3 spans 15 amino acids. The CDR3 region has the DNA TGTGCCAGCTCACCAGCGGACCTCTCCTACAATGAGCAGTTCTTC. Its protein is CASSPADLSYNEQFF.

This clonotype appeared many times. This chain joins TRBV20-1 and TRBJ1-4; D uncertain. Germline assignment: CDR1 DFQATT and CDR2 SNEGSKA (reference sequence). V lost 3 bases, J lost 4 bases, and 15 bases lay in between. The CDR3 is 15 residues long. CDR3 nucleotide sequence: TGCAGTGCTAGGGATCGACGAGGGAGTAATGAAAAACTGTTTTTT. Its protein is CSARDRRGSNEKLFF.

This sequence joins TRBV5-1 and TRBJ2-7, with 8 positions matching TRBD2. With V trimmed by 0 bases and J by 6 bases, 5 bases remained unmatched. In germline, CDR1 is SGHRS, CDR2 YFSETQ. This CDR3 has 14 residues. CDR3 sequence reads: CASSLEPSGLEQYF. The CDR3 DNA reads as TGCGCCAGCAGCTTGGAGCCTAGCGGGCTCGAGCAGTACTTC.

This clonotype was picked up many times. The V and J genes are TRBV4-3 and TRBJ2-1, with no clear D. V dropped 1 base and J dropped 6 bases, with 10 bases sitting between them. CDR1 LGHNA and CDR2 YSLEER come from the germline V gene. The CDR3 has 14 residues. For the CDR3, the DNA is TGCGCCAGCAGCCAAGTAAGGGAATCCAATGAGCAGTTCTTC. Amino acids: CASSQVRESNEQFF.

The V call is TRBV10-3, the J call TRBJ2-1; 8 nucleotides align to TRBD1. The J segment lost 6 bases and the V segment lost 2 bases, leaving 0 bases of the junction unmatched. The germline V gene has CDR1 ENHRY and CDR2 SYGVKD. CDR3 length: 13 residues. The CDR3 is CAISETGGNEQFF. In nucleotides, the CDR3 is TGTGCCATCAGTGAGACAGGGGGCAATGAGCAGTTCTTC.

This clonotype was seen more than once but under ten times. V is TRBV20-1 and J is TRBJ2-5, with a tentative D call TRBD2 (5 bases). The CDR3 contains 13 residues. The germline gives CDR1 DFQATT, CDR2 SNEGSKA (reference sequence). V lost 5 bases and J 3 bases, leaving 13 bases between the germline ends. In nucleotides, the CDR3 is TGCAGTGCTTGGGCCCTGGAGGAAGAGACCCAGTACTTC. Translated: CSAWALEEETQYF.

V gene TRBV5-1 combines with J gene TRBJ1-2; possible D gene TRBD1, 6 bases. The length of the CDR3 is 16 residues. Germline V gives CDR1 SGHRS, CDR2 YFSETQ. V was cut by 0 bases and J by 3 bases, with 15 bases left in between. The DNA of the CDR3 is TGCGCCAGCAGCTTGGAAACCCCAGGGGCTGACTATGGCTACACCTTC. It yields the protein CASSLETPGADYGYTF.

This chain connects TRBV7-9 to TRBJ2-2; possible D gene TRBD1, 5 bases. The CDR3 loop spans 15 amino acids. Per germline, CDR1 SEHNR and CDR2 FQNEAQ (reference sequence). V was trimmed by 5 bases and J by 4 bases, leaving 14 bases between them. The DNA for the CDR3 is TGTGCCAGCAGCCCGATGGCAGGGATCACCGGGGAGCTGTTTTTT. The encoded protein is CASSPMAGITGELFF.

This clonotype has ten or more counts. The chain carries TRBV12-3 or TRBV12-4 and TRBJ2-1, with TRBD1 identical over 11 bases. The CDR3 consists of 14 residues. V lost 7 bases and J lost 8; bases outside the gene matches: 7. CDR3 in amino acids: CASTPGQGGHEQFF. The CDR3 coding sequence is TGTGCCAGCACGCCGGGACAGGGGGGGCATGAGCAGTTCTTC.

This clonotype was observed a handful of times. This sequence joins TRBV7-2 and TRBJ1-1; D may be TRBD1 (5 bases). The CDR3 spans 14 residues. Germline CDR1 and CDR2: SGHTA and FQGNSA. The ends were cut back, 2 bases at V and 6 bases at J, with 13 bases in the middle. The CDR3 nucleotides are TGTGCCAGCAGCTTAAGTTCATCCAGGGCTGAAGCTTTCTTT. It codes for CASSLSSSRAEAFF. Variable domain in full (rest from reference TRBV7-2 and TRBJ1-1): GAGVSQSPSNKVTEKGKDVELRCDPISGHTALYWYRQSLGQGLEFLIYFQGNSAPDKSGLPSDRFSAERTGGSVSTLTIQRTQQEDSAVYLCASSLSSSRAEAFFGQGTRLTVV.

This clonotype came up a few times. The chain carries TRBV18 and TRBJ2-5, with a weak D call TRBD1 (6 bases). Germline CDR1 reads KGHSH; CDR2 reads LQKENI. Between the trimmed V and J ends, which lost 6 bases and 5 bases, there was a span of 16 bases. CDR3 size: 14 residues. CDR3 region: CASSPNRVGETQYF. The CDR3 DNA follows: TGTGCCAGCTCGCCCAACAGGGTTGGCGAGACCCAGTACTTC.

This clonotype turned up a few times. This chain links TRBV5-4 with TRBJ2-5; 8 bases map to TRBD1. The V segment lost 4 bases and the J segment 4 bases; nucleotides outside the gene matches: 6. The CDR3 runs to 14 residues. Germline V gene data show CDR1 as SGHNT and CDR2 as YYREEE (reference sequence). CDR3 region: CASSQDRAAETQYF. CDR3 DNA: TGTGCCAGCAGCCAGGACAGGGCGGCAGAGACCCAGTACTTC. Together with reference TRBV5-4 and TRBJ2-5, the CDR3 gives the full variable domain: ETGVTQSPTHLIKTRGQQVTLRCSSQSGHNTVSWYQQALGQGPQFIFQYYREEENGRGNFPPRFSGLQFPNYSSELNVNALELDDSALYLCASSQDRAAETQYFGPGTRLLVL.

Many counts were recorded for this clonotype. V gene TRBV24-1 combines with J gene TRBJ1-5; 9 positions agree with TRBD1. V dropped 7 bases and J dropped 9; count of bases not matched to a gene: 6. Germline loops: CDR1 KGHDR, CDR2 SFDVKD. The CDR3 consists of 13 residues. The CDR3 coding sequence is TGTGCCACCAGCCCGGGACAGGGAAGGCCCCAGCATTTT. It encodes CATSPGQGRPQHF.

This rearrangement joins TRBV19 to TRBJ2-7; D gene uncertain. This CDR3 has 15 residues. Trimming shortened V by 2 bases and J by 6 bases, and 17 bases separated the two germline ends. Germline CDR1 reads LNHDA; CDR2 reads SQIVND (reference sequence). The CDR3 loop reads CASSIPRPLKCEQYV. The CDR3 DNA sequence: TGTGCCAGTAGTATACCCAGGCCGCTAAAGTGCGAGCAGTACGTC.

The table lists this clonotype with a few counts. The chain recombines TRBV24-1 with TRBJ2-1, with TRBD1 matching over 11 bases. Trimming cost V 4 bases and J 7 bases; bases outside gene matches: 5. The CDR3 spans 15 residues. Germline CDR1 KGHDR, CDR2 SFDVKD. CDR3 residues: CATSDPGQGANEQFF. The CDR3 DNA follows: TGTGCCACCAGTGACCCAGGACAGGGGGCAAATGAGCAGTTCTTC.

In this sample, this clonotype turned up many times. This sequence joins TRBV12-3 or TRBV12-4 and TRBJ2-1; 11 bases are a match to TRBD1. CDR3 length: 14 residues. V shed 6 bases and J 6 bases; nucleotides not matched to a gene: 4. DNA for the CDR3: TGTGCCAGCAGCGCCGGGACAGGGGGCAATGAGCAGTTCTTC. This codes for CASSAGTGGNEQFF.

This clonotype showed up many times. The chain uses TRBV27 and TRBJ2-5, with 11 bases aligning to TRBD1. The germline CDR1 and CDR2 sequences are MNHEY and SMNVEV (reference sequence). The J segment lost 2 bases and the V segment lost 5 bases, leaving 7 bases of the junction unmatched. The CDR3 has 16 amino acids. CDR3 nucleotides: TGTGCCAGCAGTATACGGGGGACAGGGGGACAAGAGACCCAGTACTTC. Amino acids: CASSIRGTGGQETQYF.

There are a few counts of this clonotype. V and J are TRBV29-1 and TRBJ2-3, with 7 positions matching TRBD2. CDR1 is SQVTM and CDR2 is ANQGSEA in the germline V gene. This CDR3 has 14 amino acids. V trimming: 7 bases; J trimming: 2 bases; junction bases outside the gene matches: 9. The CDR3 spells CSGREAEYTDTQYF. The CDR3 region has the DNA TGCAGCGGACGGGAGGCAGAGTACACAGATACGCAGTATTTT.

The gene calls are TRBV6-5 and TRBJ1-2; perhaps TRBD1 as D (5 bases). Trimming cost V 6 bases and J 4 bases, with 21 bases left between them. The CDR3 has 16 amino acids. Looked up from germline, CDR1 is MNHEY and CDR2 is SVGAGI. The CDR3 DNA reads TGTGCCAGCAGCGCGGCCCCGGGACGGAACCTCTATGGCTACACCTTC. Its protein product is CASSAAPGRNLYGYTF.

This clonotype was picked up many times. This chain links TRBV6-6 with TRBJ2-7; D may be TRBD2 (6 bases). The CDR3 contains 13 residues. Germline CDR1 is MNHNY and CDR2 is SVGAGI (reference sequence). V lost 4 bases, J lost 2 bases, and 9 bases lay in between. The CDR3 nucleotides are TGTGCCAGCAGTTTCGGGGGAACCTACGAGCAGTACTTC. Protein product: CASSFGGTYEQYF.

This clonotype came up many times. This rearrangement joins TRBV7-2 to TRBJ1-1; D is unresolved. There are 14 residues in the CDR3. Trimming shortened V by 0 bases and J by 1 base, and 6 bases separated the two germline ends. Looked up from germline, CDR1 is SGHTA and CDR2 is FQGNSA. The CDR3 loop is CASSLAGWNTEAFF. CDR3 coding DNA: TGTGCCAGCAGCTTAGCGGGCTGGAACACTGAAGCTTTCTTT.

The chain recombines TRBV6-5 with TRBJ2-5, with no clear D. The germline V gene encodes CDR1 MNHEY and CDR2 SVGAGI. The CDR3 has 13 amino acids. Between the trimmed V and J ends, which lost 0 bases and 5 bases, there was a span of 7 bases. The CDR3 loop is CASSYSTGETQYF. The CDR3 DNA reads as TGTGCCAGCAGTTACTCGACCGGGGAGACCCAGTACTTC.

V usage is TRBV18 and J usage is TRBJ1-6; 7 bases match TRBD1. In germline, CDR1 is KGHSH, CDR2 LQKENI. V lost 5 bases, J lost 9 bases, and 16 bases stayed unmatched. The CDR3 length is 17 residues. The CDR3 DNA is TGTGCCAGCTCAATAGAAGTCGGACAGGCCTTTCGTTCACCCCTCCACTTT. Its translation is CASSIEVGQAFRSPLHF.

This clonotype has only a few counts. The rearrangement links TRBV7-9 to TRBJ1-6; 10 bases are a match to TRBD1. In germline, CDR1 is SEHNR, CDR2 FQNEAQ (reference sequence). The CDR3 totals 15 residues. The V segment lost 3 bases and the J segment 5 bases; nucleotides outside the gene matches: 1. CDR3 in amino acids: CASSFGQGDNSPLHF. CDR3 coding DNA: TGTGCCAGCAGCTTTGGACAGGGGGATAATTCACCCCTCCACTTT.

This clonotype was seen more than once but under ten times. V usage is TRBV27 and J usage is TRBJ1-6; D may be TRBD1 (5 bases). This CDR3 has 17 residues. The V end was cut by 5 bases, the J end by 8 bases, with 22 bases between. In germline, CDR1 is MNHEY, CDR2 SMNVEV (reference sequence). CDR3: CASSLNPWEGFDSPLHF. In DNA form, the CDR3 reads TGTGCCAGCAGTCTCAACCCCTGGGAGGGGTTTGATTCACCCCTCCACTTT.

The chain recombines TRBV5-1 with TRBJ2-2; TRBD2 is a possible D gene (6 bases). The V and J ends lost 6 bases and 1 base respectively, with 10 bases between them. Per the germline V gene, CDR1 is SGHRS and CDR2 is YFSETQ. The CDR3 contains 14 residues. Here the CDR3 DNA reads TGCGCCAGCAAAGGCGGGGTGAACACCGGGGAGCTGTTTTTT. This sequence encodes CASKGGVNTGELFF.

Ten or more counts support this clonotype. This sequence joins TRBV3-1 and TRBJ2-7; D is uncertain. CDR1 is LGHDT and CDR2 is YNNKEL in the germline V gene (reference sequence). The CDR3 length is 11 residues. V lost 1 base and J lost 13, with 11 bases in between. CDR3 in amino acids: CASSQAAVFYF. The CDR3 region has the DNA TGTGCCAGCAGCCAAGCCGCAGTTTTCTACTTC.

This clonotype was seen at least ten times. The V and J genes are TRBV5-1 and TRBJ2-3; a weak D match, TRBD2 (5 bases). The CDR3 runs to 15 residues. V lost 5 bases to trimming and J lost 2 bases, with 15 bases between them. Germline V gene sequence: CDR1 SGHRS, CDR2 YFSETQ. In DNA, the CDR3 is TGCGCCAGCAGTCAACTAGGACGGACCACAGATACGCAGTATTTT. The encoded protein is CASSQLGRTTDTQYF.

This clonotype was seen many times. V gene TRBV5-1 combines with J gene TRBJ2-3; D call uncertain. This CDR3 has 13 amino acids. V was clipped by 2 bases and J by 5 bases, with 9 bases between them. Germline CDR1 and CDR2: SGHRS and YFSETQ. The CDR3 is CASSFGDGDTQYF. As DNA, the CDR3 is TGCGCCAGCAGCTTCGGCGACGGAGATACGCAGTATTTT.